The entry that follows covers one TCR beta chain sequence. This clone's antigen is unknown. Per-nucleotide qualities are absent, and no much larger clonotype sits a single base away. This specimen comes from a study of CD8 T cells in ankylosing spondylitis (dated by TCRdb to 2017 to 2019). In terms of the full investigation: The study set out to find disease-linked TCR variants by profiling T cell receptor beta repertoires in ankylosing spondylitis patients and healthy donors. In total, the full study cohort was made up of roughly 100 healthy donors and roughly 27 ankylosing spondylitis patients. Peripheral blood was sampled, and synovial fluid was also collected from ankylosing spondylitis patients.

For sequencing, an Illumina HiSeq 2500 was employed. Quantitative 5'-RACE with molecular barcodes was the method used to prepare the TCR beta libraries. The published analysis was carried out like this. A new computational method, built on a probabilistic model of VDJ rearrangement, was used to identify disease-linked TCR variants. TCRdb passed the public sequencing reads through fastp at Q25 and MiXCR, retaining productive beta sequences. Each entry is one CDR3 protein sequence, shown with its most common DNA and genes. The V and J calls reflect TCRdb's pipeline rather than the authors' work. For this sample there are just over 300,000 distinct CDR3 sequences; 20% appear just once. Clones ranked in the top ten supply under 4% of the sample. What the work shows at the level of the full study, not this receptor alone: Some TCR beta motif variants had previously been reported in synovial fluid and blood of reactive arthritis patients, which suggested common disease-initiation mechanisms. A TCR beta motif of seven or eight highly homologous amino acid variants appeared characteristic of blood from ankylosing spondylitis patients. The disease-linked clones had a CD8+ phenotype and were found at relatively low frequencies in peripheral blood. The disease-linked clones were reported as significantly enriched in matched synovial fluid samples from ankylosing spondylitis patients.

The receptor was derived from a female donor with ankylosing spondylitis or in good health (not recorded which). Material for sequencing was blood, either unsorted or a sorted T cell fraction (not recorded which).

The CDR3: CATSRDLAYEQYF. The sequence in DNA is TGTGCCACCAGCAGAGACTTGGCCTACGAGCAGTACTTC. The chain links TRBV15 with TRBJ2-7; the D gene assignment is ambiguous. Looking up the germline V gene (reference sequence) yields CDR1 LNHNV and CDR2 YYDKDF. At the junction V is shortened by 0 bases and J by 2 bases, with 5 bases in between. The CDR3 contains 13 residues, cysteine and phenylalanine counted. Only the CDR3 DNA is retained, 39 bases long and in frame from the first base.